This TCR beta chain emerged from a study of shared clonotypes between healthy human individuals. Across the study: Three CD4 naive, three CD4 memory, two CD8 naive and one CD8 memory plate were used per donor.

Replicate sorted-subset PCRs were loaded with around 0.2 ug DNA, roughly 33,000 T cell genomes. Sequenced by immunoSEQ multiplex PCR; TCRdb stores in-frame clones only, minus some. The sample consists of about 2.1 million clones, around 93% of them appearing once. Germline CDR1 MGHRA, CDR2 YSYEKL. The CDR3 is made up of 16 amino acids. V lost 0 bases, J lost 4 bases, and 6 bases stayed unmatched. Worth noting for this clone: Its specificity is unknown.

CD8 cells classed as naive were CD45RO-negative and positively selected for CCR7, excluding terminally differentiated effector memory CD45RA+ cells. Study-wide points: Sequencing of the sorted subsets was shown by rarefaction to be incomplete despite large depth. Estimated richness values were generally larger in naive subsets than in memory subsets.

The chain uses TRBV4-1 and TRBJ2-1; 7 nucleotides line up with TRBD1. The sample comprised naive CD8+ T cells from PBMCs. This sequence originates from a man between 18 and 29 years old in good health. Some clones in this sample may be carry-over from other donors' samples. CDR3 sequence reads: CASSQDKTGYYNEQFF. The CDR3 region has the DNA TGCGCCAGCAGCCAAGATAAGACAGGGTATTACAATGAGCAGTTCTTC.